This T cell receptor beta chain was observed in a study of T cell responses to AZD1222 COVID-19 vaccine. Study-level findings and limits: The donor group comprised mostly white British people and more females; the analysis possibly underestimated clonal diversity.

A note on this clone: Its cognate antigen is unknown.

The CDR3 is 14 residues long. In germline, CDR1 is SGHNT, CDR2 YYREEE (reference sequence). The V gene lost 1 base and the J gene lost 1 base, with 8 bases spanning the gap. Clones were sequenced by immunoSEQ multiplex PCR, and TCRdb holds only the in-frame ones, with some missing. This table holds 98,000 or so clones, about nine tenths found once. Sample: peripheral blood, taken 28 days after the second AZD1222 dose. This receptor was taken from an adult who received the AZD1222 COVID-19 vaccine. This rearrangement joins TRBV5-4 to TRBJ1-1; no clear D. The CDR3 sequence is CASSLWGGNTEAFF. The CDR3 bases are TGTGCCAGCAGCTTGTGGGGTGGGAACACTGAAGCTTTCTTT.